This T cell receptor beta chain was recorded in a study of T cells after yellow fever vaccination. Findings and caveats of the study: Few clonotypes appeared in both CD4 and CD8 compartments. Post-booster samples contained most primary-vaccination clones (approximately 95% CD4, approximately 88% CD8).

Germline assignment: CDR1 SGHAT and CDR2 FQNNGV. The CDR3 is made up of 16 amino acids. V was shortened by 2 bases and J by 6 bases, with 16 bases between the two germline ends. Comments on this clonotype: The antigen is not known.

Template-switching 5'RACE yielded the TCR cDNA; a universal primer site and UMIs were added in the process. TCRdb re-called the 5' RACE reads through MiXCR, storing one row per CDR3 protein. The sample shows 400,000 to 450,000 distinct CDR3 sequences, around a sixth of them seen only once. The chain employs TRBV11-2 and TRBJ2-2; D not resolved. This receptor was identified in a man between 18 and 35 years old who received the YFV17D yellow fever vaccine. Material: PBMCs, obtained before the yellow fever booster vaccination. The CDR3 sequence: CASSLTGLGSAGELFF. CDR3 nucleotides: TGTGCCAGCAGCTTAACGGGTTTGGGCAGCGCCGGGGAGCTGTTTTTT.